These 14 T cell receptor beta chains share one sample of origin, sequenced in a study of vaccination and CD4 T cells after COVID-19. As to treatment: roughly 11-day PBMC culture with coronavirus spike peptide pools or control peptides (ViraFEST assay). Which antigens these TCRs recognize remains unknown. Cultured CD4+ T-cell DNA underwent Oncomine TCR Beta short-read sequencing. TCRdb reprocessed the PCR reads via MiXCR and lists one record per CDR3 protein. The sample has fewer than 25,000 distinct CDR3 sequences, around 39% seen once. This specimen consisted of CD4+ T cells from blood, cultured in vitro, obtained before SARS-CoV-2 vaccination. The receptors shown here come from a human donor who received a COVID-19 vaccine.

There are a few counts of this clonotype. This chain connects TRBV2 to TRBJ1-1; 8 positions match TRBD1. The CDR3 has 15 residues. Unmatched junction bases numbered 6, after V lost 0 bases and J lost 6 bases. The germline CDR1 and CDR2 sequences are SNHLY and FYNNEI. CDR3 protein: CASSEASGGASEAFF. DNA for the CDR3: TGTGCCAGCAGTGAAGCGTCAGGGGGCGCGTCTGAAGCTTTCTTT.

J is TRBJ1-2 and V is TRBV7-8, with 11 bases that match TRBD1. J lost 7 bases, V lost 0 bases, and 10 bases had no gene match. Germline assignment: CDR1 SGHVS and CDR2 FQNEAQ. CDR3 length equals 17 residues. This CDR3 is CASSLARTGGLTAGYTF. The CDR3 DNA follows: TGTGCCAGCAGCTTAGCGAGGACAGGGGGCTTAACTGCTGGCTACACCTTC.

This clonotype was picked up a small number of times. The CDR3 DNA reads TGTGCCAGCAGTTTTCGACAATACAATGAGCAGTTCTTC. Protein: CASSFRQYNEQFF. The rearrangement uses TRBV12-3 or TRBV12-4 and TRBJ2-1; D is unclear. V gave up 3 bases and J gave up 4 bases, with 7 bases separating them. CDR3 size: 13 residues.

The chain uses TRBV6-1 and TRBJ2-5; D may be TRBD2 (6 bases). This CDR3 is built from 17 residues. Trimming cost V 0 bases and J 2 bases, with 16 bases left between them. The germline gives CDR1 MNHNS, CDR2 SASEGT. CDR3: CASSEAFDRRVQETQYF. CDR3 bases: TGTGCCAGCAGTGAAGCCTTCGATCGGAGGGTTCAAGAGACCCAGTACTTC.

The genes are TRBV11-2 and TRBJ2-2; D may be TRBD2 (5 bases). Trimming took 5 bases from V and 4 from J, leaving 14 bases between them. Germline CDR1 reads SGHAT; CDR2 reads FQNNGV. This CDR3 spans 15 amino acids. For the CDR3, the DNA is TGTGCCAGCAGCCACGGGTCGGGGTTCACCGGGGAGCTGTTTTTT. It yields the protein CASSHGSGFTGELFF. Together with reference TRBV11-2 and TRBJ2-2, the CDR3 gives the full variable domain: EAGVAQSPRYKIIEKRQSVAFWCNPISGHATLYWYQQILGQGPKLLIQFQNNGVVDDSQLPKDRFSAERLKGVDSTLKIQPAKLEDSAVYLCASSHGSGFTGELFFGEGSRLTVL.

This clonotype has only a few counts. J is TRBJ1-5 and V is TRBV7-2, with a possible D match to TRBD1 (5 bases). V was pared by 1 base and J by 7 bases, with 8 bases between. Germline V lookup: CDR1 SGHTA, CDR2 FQGNSA. The CDR3 is 13 residues long. In DNA, the CDR3 is TGTGCCAGCAGCTTAGTCCGGGACCAGCCCCAGCATTTT. This translates into CASSLVRDQPQHF.

The chain couples TRBV21-1 to TRBJ2-1. TRBV21-1 is annotated as a pseudogene. This CDR3 contains 16 residues. CDR3 loop: CASQRRPRSSYNEQFF. Here the CDR3 DNA reads TGTGCCAGCCAGAGACGGCCGAGGAGCTCCTACAATGAGCAGTTCTTC.

The V gene is TRBV20-1, the J gene TRBJ2-5, with D uncertain. The germline CDR1 and CDR2 sequences are DFQATT and SNEGSKA (reference sequence). This CDR3 comprises 14 residues. With 7 bases removed from V and 0 bases from J, the gap between germline ends came to 15 bases. CDR3 amino acids: CSVSPGPDQETQYF. CDR3 sequence (DNA): TGCAGTGTCTCGCCTGGACCTGACCAAGAGACCCAGTACTTC.

This clonotype was counted only a few times. This rearrangement joins TRBV20-1 to TRBJ2-5; 10 bases are a match to TRBD2. Germline CDR1 is DFQATT and CDR2 is SNEGSKA (reference sequence). The CDR3 loop spans 14 amino acids. J was trimmed by 1 base and V by 5 bases; bases with no gene match: 4. The CDR3 DNA reads TGCAGTGCTTACACTAGCGGGGCCCAAGAGACCCAGTACTTC. Amino acids: CSAYTSGAQETQYF.

This clonotype was detected only a few times. The J gene is TRBJ2-3, the V gene TRBV6-1; 12 bases map to TRBD1. The CDR3 is 15 residues long. Germline values: CDR1 MNHNS, CDR2 SASEGT. The V and J ends lost 7 bases and 4 bases, in that order; junction bases with no gene match: 6. The CDR3 bases are TGTGCCAGCACGAAGGGACAGGGGGCTGCAGATACGCAGTATTTT. It encodes CASTKGQGAADTQYF.

The chain joins TRBV7-7 to TRBJ2-2; a possible D gene is TRBD1 (6 bases). The CDR3 totals 16 residues. CDR1 is SSHAT, CDR2 FNYEAQ, per germline (reference sequence). Trimming took off 1 base at V and 1 base at J, with 10 bases between the two ends. DNA for the CDR3: TGTGCCAGCAGCTTAGGGGGACAAGTGAACACCGGGGAGCTGTTTTTT. Translation gives CASSLGGQVNTGELFF.

The rearrangement joins TRBV11-3 to TRBJ2-5; possibly TRBD2 for D (6 bases). The germline V gene encodes CDR1 SGHNT and CDR2 YENEEA. Trimming left V 4 bases short and J 1 base short, with 16 bases between. CDR3 length: 16 residues. CDR3 in amino acids: CASSSGLENTQETQYF. The CDR3 nucleotides are TGTGCCAGCAGCTCGGGACTGGAAAATACCCAAGAGACCCAGTACTTC.

The chain is built from TRBV12-3 or TRBV12-4 and TRBJ2-5; D call uncertain. The CDR3 length is 12 residues. Trimming pared 2 bases from V and 7 bases from J, leaving 8 bases between. CDR3 sequence: CASSLPGRTQYF. The CDR3 DNA sequence: TGTGCCAGCAGTTTACCCGGTCGGACCCAGTACTTC.

This chain links TRBV6-1 with TRBJ1-2, with TRBD1 as a possible D gene (5 bases). CDR1 is MNHNS and CDR2 is SASEGT in the germline V gene. The CDR3 runs to 13 residues. V dropped 6 bases and J dropped 4 bases, with 12 bases sitting between them. This CDR3 is CASRIRESYGYTF. The CDR3 bases are TGTGCCAGCAGGATCAGGGAGTCCTATGGCTACACCTTC.